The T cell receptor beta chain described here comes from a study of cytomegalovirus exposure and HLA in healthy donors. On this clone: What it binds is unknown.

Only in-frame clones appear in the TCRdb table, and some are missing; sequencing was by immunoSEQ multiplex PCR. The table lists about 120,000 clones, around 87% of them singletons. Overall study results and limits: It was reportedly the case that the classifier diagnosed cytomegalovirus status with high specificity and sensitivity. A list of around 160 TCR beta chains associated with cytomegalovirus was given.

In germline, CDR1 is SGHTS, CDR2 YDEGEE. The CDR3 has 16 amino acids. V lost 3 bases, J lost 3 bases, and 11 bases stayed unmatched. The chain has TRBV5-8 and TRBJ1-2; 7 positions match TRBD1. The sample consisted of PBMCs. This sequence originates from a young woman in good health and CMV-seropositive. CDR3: CASSSGDSPIYYGYTF. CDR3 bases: TGTGCCAGCAGCTCAGGGGACAGCCCAATCTACTATGGCTACACCTTC.